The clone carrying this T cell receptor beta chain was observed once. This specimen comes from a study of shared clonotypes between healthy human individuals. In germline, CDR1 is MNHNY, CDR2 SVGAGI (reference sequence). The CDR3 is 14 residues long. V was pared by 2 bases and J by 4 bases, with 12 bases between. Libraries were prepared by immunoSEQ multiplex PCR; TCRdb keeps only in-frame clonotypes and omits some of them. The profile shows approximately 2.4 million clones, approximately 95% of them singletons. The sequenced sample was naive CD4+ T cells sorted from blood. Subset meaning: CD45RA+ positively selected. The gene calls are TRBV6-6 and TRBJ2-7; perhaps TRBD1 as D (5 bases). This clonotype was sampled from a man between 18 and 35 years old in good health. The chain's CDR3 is CASSYEDKFYEQYF. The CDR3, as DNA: TGTGCCAGCAGTTACGAGGACAAATTTTACGAGCAGTACTTC.